Following are 31 T cell receptor beta chains from one sample sequenced in a study of Tregs in tolerant kidney transplant recipients. Their cognate antigens are unknown. Sequenced by immunoSEQ multiplex PCR; TCRdb stores in-frame clones only, minus some. The sample includes roughly 40,000 clones, about 95% seen only once; the top ten take around 0.38%. Sequenced input: Tregs from blood cultured with allogeneic cells. The receptors come from a human donor in good health.

The V and J genes are TRBV6-5 and TRBJ2-1; 9 bases line up with TRBD2. Losses at the gene ends were 5 bases for V and 6 bases for J; bases not matched to a gene: 5. Germline CDR1 MNHEY, CDR2 SVGAGI. The CDR3 extends over 14 amino acids. CDR3 nucleotide sequence: TGTGCCAGCAGTACCCGACTAGCGGTCAATGAGCAGTTCTTC. Its protein is CASSTRLAVNEQFF.

The J gene is TRBJ2-5, the V gene TRBV15; D unresolved. V was trimmed by 1 base and J by 5 bases, leaving 8 bases between them. This CDR3 has 13 amino acids. The germline gives CDR1 LNHNV, CDR2 YYDKDF (reference sequence). The CDR3 region is CATSRAPGETQYF. CDR3 DNA: TGTGCCACCAGCAGAGCGCCTGGGGAGACCCAGTACTTC. The full variable domain, its missing parts supplied by reference TRBV15 and TRBJ2-5, is DAMVIQNPRYQVTQFGKPVTLSCSQTLNHNVMYWYQQKSSQAPKLLFHYYDKDFNNEADTPDNFQSRRPNTSFCFLDIRSPGLGDTAMYLCATSRAPGETQYFGPGTRLLVL.

This clone has only a few counts. The chain links TRBV2 to TRBJ2-6; 9 bases are shared with TRBD1. The germline CDR1 and CDR2 sequences are SNHLY and FYNNEI. V lost 6 bases and J lost 2; bases outside the gene matches: 8. The CDR3 sequence is 17 residues long. The CDR3: CASSDRTGATGANVLTF. Written as DNA, the CDR3 is TGTGCCAGCAGCGATAGGACAGGGGCGACTGGGGCCAACGTCCTGACTTTC.

The CDR3 DNA reads TGTGCCAGCAGCTTAGAAGCGGATAGGTACTACAATGAGCAGTTCTTC. Protein product: CASSLEADRYYNEQFF. The J gene is TRBJ2-1, the V gene TRBV11-3, with a tentative D call TRBD2 (5 bases). Trimming stripped 0 bases from V and 3 bases from J, with 12 bases between. CDR1 is SGHNT and CDR2 is YENEEA in the germline V gene. The length of the CDR3 is 16 residues.

This sequence joins TRBV10-3 and TRBJ2-4; the D gene is possibly TRBD2 (5 bases). This CDR3 is built from 15 residues. V shed 3 bases and J shed 0 bases, with 9 bases lying between them. Germline values: CDR1 ENHRY, CDR2 SYGVKD. CDR3 nucleotides: TGTGCCATCAGTGATCGTGGACTAGCCAAAAACATTCAGTACTTC. Protein sequence: CAISDRGLAKNIQYF.

V gene TRBV6-5 combines with J gene TRBJ2-3, with TRBD2 as a possible D gene (5 bases). Looked up from germline, CDR1 is MNHEY and CDR2 is SVGAGI. Trimming stripped 0 bases from V and 6 bases from J, with 10 bases between. This CDR3 spans 14 amino acids. CDR3 in DNA: TGTGCCAGCAGTTACTCTGAGTCGGGGGATACGCAGTATTTT. Its protein product is CASSYSESGDTQYF.

The V and J genes are TRBV10-1 and TRBJ1-1, with 8 bases aligning to TRBD1. V trimming: 6 bases; J trimming: 5 bases; junction bases outside the gene matches: 5. This CDR3 comprises 13 residues. CDR1 and CDR2 from the germline V gene are WNHNN and SYGVQD (reference sequence). In DNA, the CDR3 is TGCGCCAGCAGCCGACAGGGGTGGACTGAAGCTTTCTTT. Translated, it gives CASSRQGWTEAFF.

This clone has a single count. The chain recombines TRBV19 with TRBJ1-2; unclear D gene. The CDR3 length is 13 residues. Germline-derived CDR1 and CDR2 are LNHDA and SQIVND (reference sequence). With 1 base removed from V and 3 bases from J, the gap between germline ends came to 6 bases. The CDR3 DNA reads TGTGCCAGTAGTATAGCGGCAGACTATGGCTACACCTTC. Translated, it gives CASSIAADYGYTF.

This chain uses TRBV5-6 with TRBJ2-2; TRBD2 is a possible D gene (5 bases). This CDR3 region has 15 residues. Looked up from germline, CDR1 is SGHDT and CDR2 is YYEEEE. Between the trimmed V and J ends, which lost 0 bases and 4 bases, there was a span of 10 bases. CDR3 sequence (DNA): TGTGCCAGCAGCTTGGGGGGAGTCCGCACCGGGGAGCTGTTTTTT. Protein: CASSLGGVRTGELFF.

V usage is TRBV4-2 and J usage is TRBJ1-2; 8 bases are a match to TRBD1. The CDR3 has 14 residues. Germline CDR1 and CDR2: LGHNA and YNFKEQ. Trimming removed 3 bases from V and 10 bases from J; junction bases left unmatched: 10. The CDR3 is CASSHFGTGKSYTF. The CDR3, as DNA: TGTGCCAGCAGCCACTTTGGGACAGGTAAATCCTACACCTTC.

V is TRBV6-6 and J is TRBJ1-5; TRBD1 might be the D (5 bases). V was cut by 6 bases and J by 5 bases, with 20 bases left in between. The CDR3 consists of 16 residues. The germline V gene has CDR1 MNHNY and CDR2 SVGAGI (reference sequence). The CDR3 region is CASSASQGRVDQPQHF. The CDR3 nucleotides read TGTGCCAGCAGCGCTAGCCAGGGCAGGGTGGATCAGCCCCAGCATTTT.

V usage is TRBV7-6 and J usage is TRBJ2-2, with D tentatively TRBD2 (6 bases). Germline V CDR1 and CDR2: SGHVS, FNYEAQ. The CDR3 sequence is 16 residues long. V shed 4 bases and J shed 0 bases, with 12 bases lying between them. In DNA, the CDR3 is TGTGCCAGCAGCTCAGGAGGACTAACGAACACCGGGGAGCTGTTTTTT. Protein product: CASSSGGLTNTGELFF.

This clone was seen just once. V gene TRBV4-1 combines with J gene TRBJ2-7, with 7 positions matching TRBD2. Germline trimming cut 2 bases from V and 1 base from J; bases unmatched to any gene: 8. Germline CDR1 is MGHRA and CDR2 is YSYEKL. This CDR3 contains 16 residues. The CDR3 sequence: CASSQLSGLGSYEQYF. DNA for the CDR3: TGCGCCAGCAGCCAATTAAGTGGACTAGGTTCCTACGAGCAGTACTTC.

The V and J genes are TRBV30 and TRBJ1-2; D unclear. The germline CDR1 and CDR2 sequences are GTSNPN and SVGIG (reference sequence). This CDR3 is 12 amino acids long. Deletions cut 3 bases from V and 7 bases from J, with 12 bases between. The CDR3 protein is CAWSKDGRGYTF. The CDR3 DNA is TGTGCCTGGAGCAAAGACGGTCGTGGCTACACCTTC.

This chain uses TRBV5-1 with TRBJ1-4, with TRBD1 matching over 9 bases. The trim removed 8 bases at V and 8 bases at J, leaving 10 bases unmatched. The germline CDR1 and CDR2 sequences are SGHRS and YFSETQ. This CDR3 spans 14 amino acids. CDR3 residues: CASKRGTGREKLFF. CDR3 nucleotides: TGCGCCAGTAAAAGGGGGACAGGGCGCGAAAAACTGTTTTTT.

The V gene is TRBV29-1, the J gene TRBJ2-7; 8 nucleotides align to TRBD1. This CDR3 spans 15 amino acids. Germline V gene sequence: CDR1 SQVTM, CDR2 ANQGSEA. The V gene end was trimmed by 1 base and the J gene end by 4 bases; junction bases not matched to a gene: 9. In nucleotides, the CDR3 is TGCAGCGTTGAAGGGGGAAGGACAGGGCTATACGAGCAGTACTTC. This gives the protein CSVEGGRTGLYEQYF.

The chain joins TRBV10-1 to TRBJ1-3; tentatively, D is TRBD1 (6 bases). Trimming shortened V by 4 bases and J by 8 bases, and 12 bases separated the two germline ends. CDR3 length equals 13 residues. Germline V CDR1 and CDR2: WNHNN, SYGVQD (reference sequence). CDR3 region: CASSGQATDTIYF. Written as DNA, the CDR3 is TGCGCCAGCAGTGGACAGGCGACAGACACCATATATTTT.

This clone was observed a single time. The gene calls are TRBV7-3 and TRBJ1-2, with 9 positions matching TRBD1. Germline CDR1 reads SGHTA; CDR2 reads FQGTGA. The CDR3 length is 15 residues. J lost 6 bases, V lost 4 bases, and 9 bases had no gene match. CDR3 residues: CASSSPGTGIDGYTF. Here the CDR3 DNA reads TGTGCCAGCAGCTCCCCCGGGACAGGGATCGATGGCTACACCTTC.

This chain links TRBV19 with TRBJ1-2, with unresolved D. Germline V gives CDR1 LNHDA, CDR2 SQIVND (reference sequence). The CDR3 loop spans 14 amino acids. V was cut by 7 bases and J by 4 bases, with 16 bases left in between. The CDR3 sequence: CASTKRSEIYGYTF. The CDR3 DNA reads as TGTGCCAGTACTAAAAGATCGGAGATCTATGGCTACACCTTC. Drawing the rest from reference TRBV19 and TRBJ1-2, the complete variable domain is DGGITQSPKYLFRKEGQNVTLSCEQNLNHDAMYWYRQDPGQGLRLIYYSQIVNDFQKGDIAEGYSVSREKKESFPLTVTSAQKNPTAFYLCASTKRSEIYGYTFGSGTRLTVV.

The rearrangement uses TRBV15 and TRBJ2-3, with 8 bases matching TRBD1. The CDR3 has 15 residues. Germline V gives CDR1 LNHNV, CDR2 YYDKDF (reference sequence). Unmatched junction bases numbered 2, after V lost 1 base and J lost 2 bases. The CDR3 reads CATSRAGGVTDTQYF. The DNA of the CDR3 is TGTGCCACCAGCAGAGCAGGGGGCGTCACAGATACGCAGTATTTT.

In DNA form, the CDR3 reads TGCAGCGTAGTTACAGTTTTGAGGTACAATGAGCAGTTCTTC. It yields the protein CSVVTVLRYNEQFF. The chain recombines TRBV29-1 with TRBJ2-1, with D uncertain. V shed 6 bases and J shed 4 bases, with 16 bases lying between them. This CDR3 has 14 residues. CDR1 is SQVTM, CDR2 ANQGSEA, per germline.

This chain uses TRBV18 with TRBJ2-3, with D unclear. Germline V CDR1 and CDR2: KGHSH, LQKENI. V lost 2 bases to trimming and J lost 0 bases, with 9 bases between them. This CDR3 comprises 15 residues. DNA of the CDR3: TGTGCCAGCTCACCAGCACAGACTAGCACAGATACGCAGTATTTT. Translating it yields CASSPAQTSTDTQYF. Complete variable domain (other parts from reference TRBV18 and TRBJ2-3): NAGVMQNPRHLVRRRGQEARLRCSPMKGHSHVYWYRQLPEEGLKFMVYLQKENIIDESGMPKERFSAEFPKEGPSILRIQQVVRGDSAAYFCASSPAQTSTDTQYFGPGTRLTVL.

The rearrangement links TRBV19 to TRBJ1-1; the match to TRBD1 covers 10 bases. The germline CDR1 and CDR2 sequences are LNHDA and SQIVND (reference sequence). The CDR3 consists of 18 residues. With V trimmed by 5 bases and J by 1 base, 13 bases remained unmatched. The CDR3 DNA follows: TGTGCCAGTAGTGCCAGACAGGGGGCCGGCTTGGGGAACACTGAAGCTTTCTTT. It specifies CASSARQGAGLGNTEAFF.

The CDR3 region is CASTSIGEGGYTF. CDR3 bases: TGTGCCAGCACCTCAATCGGGGAGGGTGGCTACACCTTC. The chain couples TRBV6-5 to TRBJ1-2; D gene unclear. Germline CDR1 MNHEY, CDR2 SVGAGI. The CDR3 is 13 amino acids. V lost 7 bases, J lost 7 bases, and 16 bases lay in between.

The gene calls are TRBV2 and TRBJ1-6; 10 bases align to TRBD1. This CDR3 contains 14 residues. V dropped 5 bases and J dropped 9; count of bases not matched to a gene: 4. Germline V CDR1 and CDR2: SNHLY, FYNNEI. The CDR3 nucleotides are TGTGCCAGCAGTACCGGGACAGGGGTTTCACCCCTCCACTTT. Translated: CASSTGTGVSPLHF.

The rearrangement joins TRBV5-1 to TRBJ2-2; 7 bases line up with TRBD2. The germline V gene encodes CDR1 SGHRS and CDR2 YFSETQ. This CDR3 is 15 amino acids long. After removal of 4 bases from V and 1 base from J, the junction contained 4 bases not matched to a gene. The CDR3 sequence is CASSLSGVNTGELFF. The CDR3 coding sequence is TGCGCCAGCAGCCTGAGCGGGGTGAACACCGGGGAGCTGTTTTTT. The full variable domain, rest sourced from reference TRBV5-1 and TRBJ2-2, is KAGVTQTPRYLIKTRGQQVTLSCSPISGHRSVSWYQQTPGQGLQFLFEYFSETQRNKGNFPGRFSGRQFSNSRSEMNVSTLELGDSALYLCASSLSGVNTGELFFGEGSRLTVL.

The V gene is TRBV5-4, the J gene TRBJ2-7; 10 bases map to TRBD2. Losses at the gene ends were 2 bases for V and 2 bases for J; bases not matched to a gene: 13. This CDR3 has 18 amino acids. The germline CDR1 and CDR2 sequences are SGHNT and YYREEE (reference sequence). CDR3 sequence (DNA): TGTGCCAGCAGCTTCACCCCCCCTCTAGCGGGAGCCCCCTACGAGCAGTACTTC. The encoded protein is CASSFTPPLAGAPYEQYF. Full variable domain (outside the CDR3, taken from reference TRBV5-4 and TRBJ2-7): ETGVTQSPTHLIKTRGQQVTLRCSSQSGHNTVSWYQQALGQGPQFIFQYYREEENGRGNFPPRFSGLQFPNYSSELNVNALELDDSALYLCASSFTPPLAGAPYEQYFGPGTRLTVT.

The chain has TRBV7-9 and TRBJ2-1; D unclear. The V gene's germline CDR1 is SEHNR and CDR2 FQNEAQ (reference sequence). The CDR3 loop spans 13 amino acids. Trimming cost V 0 bases and J 15 bases, with 15 bases left between them. DNA of the CDR3: TGTGCCAGCAGCTTAGCACACCCGGTAAGACTGTTCTTC. Amino acid sequence: CASSLAHPVRLFF.

The V gene is TRBV7-9, the J gene TRBJ1-4, with 7 bases fitting TRBD1. The CDR3 sequence is 15 residues long. CDR1 is SEHNR, CDR2 FQNEAQ, per germline (reference sequence). Germline trimming cut 5 bases from V and 2 bases from J; bases unmatched to any gene: 5. The CDR3 sequence: CASSTAGGTNEKLFF. In DNA, the CDR3 is TGTGCCAGCAGCACCGCAGGGGGTACTAATGAAAAACTGTTTTTT.

CDR3 loop: CASSLARTGQLQETQYF. The CDR3 DNA reads TGCGCCAGCAGCTTGGCCCGAACCGGGCAGCTTCAAGAGACCCAGTACTTC. The V call is TRBV5-1, the J call TRBJ2-5; D is unclear. The CDR3 contains 17 residues. Germline CDR1 and CDR2: SGHRS and YFSETQ. Trimming shortened V by 0 bases and J by 2 bases, and 17 bases separated the two germline ends. Using reference TRBV5-1 and TRBJ2-5 for the parts outside the CDR3, the full variable domain is KAGVTQTPRYLIKTRGQQVTLSCSPISGHRSVSWYQQTPGQGLQFLFEYFSETQRNKGNFPGRFSGRQFSNSRSEMNVSTLELGDSALYLCASSLARTGQLQETQYFGPGTRLLVL.

The V gene is TRBV10-3, the J gene TRBJ2-1; TRBD1 or TRBD2 may be the D gene (5 bases each). Germline values: CDR1 ENHRY, CDR2 SYGVKD. The CDR3 is made up of 15 amino acids. The V end was cut by 3 bases, the J end by 6 bases, with 15 bases between. The CDR3 bases are TGTGCCATCAGTGATCGGGGCATAGCGTCCAATGAGCAGTTCTTC. As protein: CAISDRGIASNEQFF.